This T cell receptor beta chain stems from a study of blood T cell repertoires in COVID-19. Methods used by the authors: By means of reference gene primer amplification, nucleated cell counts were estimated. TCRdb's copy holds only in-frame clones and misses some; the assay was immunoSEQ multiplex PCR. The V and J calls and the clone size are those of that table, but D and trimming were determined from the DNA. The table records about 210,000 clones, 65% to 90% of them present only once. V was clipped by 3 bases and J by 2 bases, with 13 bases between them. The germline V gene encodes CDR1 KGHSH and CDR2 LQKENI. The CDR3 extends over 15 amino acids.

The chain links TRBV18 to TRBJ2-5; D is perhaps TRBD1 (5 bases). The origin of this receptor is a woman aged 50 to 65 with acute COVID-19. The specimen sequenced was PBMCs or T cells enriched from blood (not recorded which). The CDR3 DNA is TGTGCCAGCTCACCTGTAAGGGGAAATCAAGAGACCCAGTACTTC. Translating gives CASSPVRGNQETQYF.